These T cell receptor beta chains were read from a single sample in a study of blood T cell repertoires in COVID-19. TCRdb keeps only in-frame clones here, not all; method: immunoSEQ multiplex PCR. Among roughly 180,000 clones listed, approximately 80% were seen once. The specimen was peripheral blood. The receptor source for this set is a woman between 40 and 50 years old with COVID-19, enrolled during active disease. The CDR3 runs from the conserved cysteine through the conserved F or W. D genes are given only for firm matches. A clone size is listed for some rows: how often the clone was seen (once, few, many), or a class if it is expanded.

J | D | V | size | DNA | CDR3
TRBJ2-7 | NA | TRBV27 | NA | TGTGCCAGCAGTCGGGGGGGACAGAGCTACTACGAGCAGTACTTC | CASSRGGQSYYEQYF
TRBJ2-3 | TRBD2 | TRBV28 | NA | TGTGCCAGCAGAATCCAGACTAGCGGGAGGACAGATACGCAGTATTTT | CASRIQTSGRTDTQYF
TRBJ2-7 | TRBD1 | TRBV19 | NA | TGTGCCAGTTCCAAGTCCGGACAGGGCGGGGTTGAGCAGTACTTC | CASSKSGQGGVEQYF
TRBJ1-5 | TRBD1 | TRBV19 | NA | TGTGCCAGTAGTATACCGGGACAGGGGGCGAGGCAGCCCCAGCATTTT | CASSIPGQGARQPQHF
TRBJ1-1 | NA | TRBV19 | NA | TGTGCCAGTAGGACTATGACCCCGCCTAGTACTGAAGCTTTCTTT | CASRTMTPPSTEAFF
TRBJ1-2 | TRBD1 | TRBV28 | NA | TGTGCCAGCACCTATATGGGACAGGGCTATGGCTACACCTTC | CASTYMGQGYGYTF
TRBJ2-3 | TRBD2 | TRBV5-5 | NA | TGTGCCAGCAGCTGGACTAGCGGGGCCTCGGGGGATACGCAGTATTTT | CASSWTSGASGDTQYF
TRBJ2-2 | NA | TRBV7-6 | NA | TGTGCCAGCAGCTTAGTACTTGGGAACACCGGGGAGCTGTTTTTT | CASSLVLGNTGELFF
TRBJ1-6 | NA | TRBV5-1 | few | TGCGCCAGCAGCCCCGGGTGGTCAGCCAATAATTCACCCCTCCACTTT | CASSPGWSANNSPLHF
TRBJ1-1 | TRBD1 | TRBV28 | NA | TGTGCCAGCAGTTTGCGCAGGGGGATAGCTTTCTTT | CASSLRRGIAFF
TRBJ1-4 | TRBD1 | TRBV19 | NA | TGTGCCAGTAGTCCTCCCGGGACAGGGAGGACTAATGAAAAACTGTTTTTT | CASSPPGTGRTNEKLFF
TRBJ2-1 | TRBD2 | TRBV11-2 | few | TGTGCCAGCAGCGCCGGGGGGGGCGGCTCCTACAATGAGCAGTTCTTC | CASSAGGGGSYNEQFF
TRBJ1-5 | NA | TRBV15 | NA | TGTGCCACCAGCAGAGATCGCGGTTTGAATCAGCCCCAGCATTTT | CATSRDRGLNQPQHF
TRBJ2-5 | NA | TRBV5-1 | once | TGCGCCAGCAGCTTGAGCTGGACTGGGAAGGAGACCCAGTACTTC | CASSLSWTGKETQYF